The next 19 T cell receptor beta chains were all read from a single sample in a study of T-cell reconstitution after alpha-beta-depleted transplantation in children. As it was prepared, the TCRbeta library received unique molecular identifiers. TCRdb re-analysed the PCR reads in MiXCR, keeping a single row per CDR3 protein. Here the sample spans around 500,000 distinct CDR3 sequences, around 12% being singletons. The input for sequencing was PBMCs from the stem cell graft donor, taken from the stem cell graft. Receptors originate from a human donor who donated a stem cell graft to a child with combined immunodeficiency.

This clonotype was picked up a small number of times. V is TRBV5-6 and J is TRBJ1-2; tentatively, D is TRBD1 (5 bases). CDR1 is SGHDT and CDR2 is YYEEEE in the germline V gene. This CDR3 spans 15 amino acids. V dropped 0 bases and J dropped 5 bases, with 14 bases sitting between them. The CDR3 DNA is TGTGCCAGCAGCTTGGTAGGGGTTCCAGCTTATGGCTACACCTTC. It encodes CASSLVGVPAYGYTF.

This clonotype turned up a few times. This chain links TRBV11-2 with TRBJ2-3; 8 nucleotides match TRBD1. CDR3 length: 16 residues. J lost 1 base, V lost 3 bases, and 6 bases had no gene match. Germline assignment: CDR1 SGHAT and CDR2 FQNNGV. In DNA, the CDR3 is TGTGCCAGCAGCTTCTCTCCGGGACAGGGCACAGATACGCAGTATTTT. Protein: CASSFSPGQGTDTQYF.

This clonotype was recorded a few times. The chain uses TRBV7-2 and TRBJ2-3, with 7 bases that match TRBD2. The V and J ends lost 5 bases and 4 bases, in that order; junction bases with no gene match: 12. Germline CDR1 is SGHTA and CDR2 is FQGNSA. The CDR3 contains 16 residues. CDR3 protein: CASSPRGEGRADTQYF. The CDR3 coding sequence is TGTGCCAGCAGCCCCCGGGGGGAGGGCCGGGCAGATACGCAGTATTTT. The full variable domain, its missing parts supplied by reference TRBV7-2 and TRBJ2-3, is GAGVSQSPSNKVTEKGKDVELRCDPISGHTALYWYRQSLGQGLEFLIYFQGNSAPDKSGLPSDRFSAERTGGSVSTLTIQRTQQEDSAVYLCASSPRGEGRADTQYFGPGTRLTVL.

This clonotype came up many times. The gene calls are TRBV24-1 and TRBJ2-1; TRBD2 aligns across 14 bases. The V segment lost 4 bases and the J segment 7 bases; nucleotides outside the gene matches: 5. The CDR3 is made up of 16 amino acids. CDR1 is KGHDR, CDR2 SFDVKD, per germline. The CDR3 loop reads CATSDPGLAGANEQFF. CDR3 in DNA: TGTGCCACCAGTGACCCGGGACTAGCGGGAGCAAATGAGCAGTTCTTC.

The chain employs TRBV7-2 and TRBJ2-1; no clear D gene. This CDR3 is 15 amino acids long. Trimming stripped 3 bases from V and 7 bases from J, with 16 bases between. Looked up from germline, CDR1 is SGHTA and CDR2 is FQGNSA. The CDR3 protein is CASSFRLLRWNEQFF. CDR3 nucleotide sequence: TGTGCCAGCAGCTTTCGGCTCCTCCGATGGAATGAGCAGTTCTTC.

This clonotype was counted ten times or more. The genes are TRBV12-3 or TRBV12-4 and TRBJ2-2; D is ambiguous. The CDR3 spans 14 residues. V was clipped by 2 bases and J by 9 bases, with 13 bases between them. The CDR3 DNA reads as TGTGCCAGCAGTTTATTTCTCCATGACCGGGAGCTGTTTTTT. It encodes CASSLFLHDRELFF.

The sample holds a few counts of this clonotype. CDR3 in DNA: TGTGCCAGCAGCTACGGACTGATGAACACCGGGGAGCTGTTTTTT. Its translation: CASSYGLMNTGELFF. The chain links TRBV3-1 to TRBJ2-2; tentative D call: TRBD2 (5 bases). The CDR3 contains 15 residues. V lost 5 bases and J lost 1, with 11 bases in between. The germline V gene has CDR1 LGHDT and CDR2 YNNKEL (reference sequence).

The chain links TRBV7-9 to TRBJ2-3, with a possible D match to TRBD2 (5 bases). The V and J ends lost 5 bases and 6 bases respectively, with 9 bases between them. The length of the CDR3 is 12 residues. Germline CDR1 is SEHNR and CDR2 is FQNEAQ (reference sequence). CDR3 residues: CASSGSKDTQYF. CDR3 bases: TGTGCCAGCAGCGGGAGTAAGGATACGCAGTATTTT.

This clonotype turned up a few times. The chain employs TRBV20-1 and TRBJ2-1, with 7 bases lining up with TRBD2. Germline lookup yields CDR1 DFQATT and CDR2 SNEGSKA (reference sequence). This CDR3 is built from 16 residues. The V segment lost 6 bases and the J segment 3 bases; nucleotides outside the gene matches: 14. CDR3 DNA: TGCAGTGCCTTATCCCCTAGCGGAGGACTCTACAATGAGCAGTTCTTC. Amino acid sequence: CSALSPSGGLYNEQFF.

In regard to this clonotype: This sequence may be a read error, since a much larger clone differs from it by one base. CDR3 loop: CASIGWGADGELFF. DNA of the CDR3: TGTGCCAGCATTGGCTGGGGGGCGGACGGGGAGCTGTTTTTT. The gene calls are TRBV12-3 or TRBV12-4 and TRBJ2-2; D may match TRBD1 or TRBD2 (6 bases each). Trimming removed 7 bases at V and 7 bases at J, with 16 bases between. This CDR3 has 14 amino acids.

The chain combines TRBV7-3 with TRBJ2-1; 10 bases are a match to TRBD2. Per the germline V gene, CDR1 is SGHTA and CDR2 is FQGTGA. Losses at the gene ends were 2 bases for V and 0 bases for J; bases not matched to a gene: 13. The CDR3 extends over 20 amino acids. In DNA, the CDR3 is TGTGCCAGCAGCTTACGTCCTAGCGGGAGTTACAGGAGCTCCTACAATGAGCAGTTCTTC. Translation: CASSLRPSGSYRSSYNEQFF.

The chain recombines TRBV12-3 or TRBV12-4 with TRBJ2-7; 8 positions agree with TRBD1. V was pared by 6 bases and J by 4 bases, with 17 bases of the junction left unmatched. The CDR3 loop spans 17 amino acids. The DNA of the CDR3 is TGTGCCAGCAGCCTATTCTCACTGACAGGGGCTCGATACGAGCAGTACTTC. Its protein product is CASSLFSLTGARYEQYF.

The chain is built from TRBV29-1 and TRBJ1-1; the D gene is possibly TRBD1 (5 bases). From germline, CDR1 is SQVTM and CDR2 ANQGSEA. Trimming left V 4 bases short and J 1 base short, with 13 bases between. The CDR3 is 14 amino acids. CDR3 sequence: CSVGPRQSNTEAFF. CDR3 sequence (DNA): TGCAGCGTTGGACCCCGACAGTCGAACACTGAAGCTTTCTTT.

This clonotype has a count of ten or more. The chain joins TRBV10-3 to TRBJ2-1; either TRBD1 or TRBD2 may supply D (6 bases each). Trimming cost V 6 bases and J 0 bases, with 12 bases left between them. CDR1 is ENHRY, CDR2 SYGVKD, per germline. The CDR3 runs 15 residues. CDR3: CAISPGGSSYNEQFF. The CDR3 coding sequence is TGTGCCATCAGCCCCGGGGGCAGCTCCTACAATGAGCAGTTCTTC.

The genes are TRBV7-3 and TRBJ2-3, with D perhaps TRBD2 (5 bases). Trimming removed 6 bases from V and 3 bases from J, with 13 bases in between. Germline CDR1 SGHTA, CDR2 FQGTGA. The CDR3 is 14 amino acids. CDR3 nucleotides: TGTGCCAGCAGTCCCACTAGTTTTACAGATACGCAGTATTTT. Translation: CASSPTSFTDTQYF.

As to this clonotype: Germline is not matched at one junction end, which may reflect a read error. This rearrangement joins TRBV12-3 or TRBV12-4 to TRBJ2-7, with D uncertain. CDR3 length equals 11 residues. Here the CDR3 reads CASSQLYEQHF. The DNA for the CDR3 is TGTGCCAGCAGTCAACTCTACGAGCAGCACTTC.

This clonotype occurred many times. V is TRBV2 and J is TRBJ2-3; 9 bases align to TRBD2. The CDR3 has 15 residues. V lost 8 bases, J lost 8 bases, and 14 bases stayed unmatched. Germline assignment: CDR1 SNHLY and CDR2 FYNNEI. The chain's CDR3 is CASSGLAGAPGTQYF. CDR3 coding DNA: TGTGCCAGCTCGGGACTAGCCGGGGCCCCGGGTACGCAGTATTTT. Combining the CDR3 with reference TRBV2 and TRBJ2-3 gives the whole variable domain EPEVTQTPSHQVTQMGQEVILRCVPISNHLYFYWYRQILGQKVEFLVSFYNNEISEKSEIFDDQFSVERPDGSNFTLKIRSTKLEDSAMYFCASSGLAGAPGTQYFGPGTRLTVL.

The chain recombines TRBV24-1 with TRBJ2-1; 8 nucleotides line up with TRBD2. Looked up from germline, CDR1 is KGHDR and CDR2 is SFDVKD. The CDR3 has 16 residues. Germline trimming cut 4 bases from V and 6 bases from J; bases unmatched to any gene: 10. Written as DNA, the CDR3 is TGTGCCACCAGTGACCCTAGACTAGCGCAGGGCAATGAGCAGTTCTTC. This encodes CATSDPRLAQGNEQFF.

The chain combines TRBV6-1 with TRBJ2-2; tentatively, D is TRBD2 (6 bases). The germline V gene has CDR1 MNHNS and CDR2 SASEGT. Between the trimmed V and J ends, which lost 8 bases and 0 bases, there was a span of 13 bases. The CDR3 totals 15 residues. The CDR3 sequence: CASSRDLTNTGELFF. The CDR3, as DNA: TGTGCCAGCTCCCGGGACTTGACGAACACCGGGGAGCTGTTTTTT.